The entry below describes one T cell receptor (beta chain). The antigen is unknown. The data were obtained in a study of shared clonotypes between healthy human individuals. Original analysis: ImmunoSEQ output held junction-only sequences without quality scores, so filtering differed. Only in-frame clones appear in the TCRdb table, and some are missing; sequencing was by immunoSEQ multiplex PCR. V, J and clone size were drawn from that table, and D and trimming were deduced from the DNA. The sample yields roughly 2.1 million clones, about 92% seen once. CDR3 length: 16 amino acids. Trimming took off 11 bases at V and 0 bases at J, with 22 bases between the two ends. The germline V gene encodes CDR1 LNHNV and CDR2 YYDKDF (reference sequence). The naive CD8 fraction comprised CD45RO-negative cells positively selected for CCR7 and excluded terminally differentiated effector memory CD45RA+ cells. Study findings and constraints: Generally, naive subsets came out with larger estimated richness than memory subsets. Between a handful of donors, naive CD4 clonotypes were shared at a level of around 4.8%.

The V call is TRBV15, the J call TRBJ1-1; D gene uncertain. The sequence came from a man aged 18 to 30 in good health. Some clones in this sample may be carry-over from other donors' samples. The material sequenced was naive CD8+ T cells from PBMCs. The CDR3 protein is CAVPNGRLNLNTEAFF. The CDR3 DNA follows: TGTGCCGTACCGAATGGGCGACTCAACTTGAACACTGAAGCTTTCTTT.